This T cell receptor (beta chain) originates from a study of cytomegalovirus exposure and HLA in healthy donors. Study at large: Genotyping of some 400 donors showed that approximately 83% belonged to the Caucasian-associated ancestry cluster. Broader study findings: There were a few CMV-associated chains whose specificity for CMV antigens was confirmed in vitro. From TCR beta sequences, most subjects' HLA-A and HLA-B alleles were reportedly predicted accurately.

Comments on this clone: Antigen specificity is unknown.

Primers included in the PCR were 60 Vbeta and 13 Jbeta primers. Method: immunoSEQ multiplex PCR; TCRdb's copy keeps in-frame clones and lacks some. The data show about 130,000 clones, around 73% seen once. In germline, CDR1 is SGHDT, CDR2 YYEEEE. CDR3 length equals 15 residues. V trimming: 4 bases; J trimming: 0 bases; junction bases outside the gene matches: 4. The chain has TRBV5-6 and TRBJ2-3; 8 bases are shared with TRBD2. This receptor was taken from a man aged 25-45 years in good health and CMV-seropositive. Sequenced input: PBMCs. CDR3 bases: TGTGCCAGCAGCCGCTTAGCGGGAAGCACAGATACGCAGTATTTT. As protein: CASSRLAGSTDTQYF.